This TCR beta chain was sequenced for a study of glioma-infiltrating T cells after dendritic cell vaccination. Study background: Dendritic cell vaccination trial patients had either newly diagnosed or recurrent glioblastoma. Dendritic cells derived from monocytes and pulsed with autologous tumor lysate formed the vaccine. At biweekly intervals, patients got three intradermal dendritic cell vaccine injections.

The primer mix had 60 V beta and 13 J beta primers. Generated by immunoSEQ multiplex PCR, the TCRdb table keeps only in-frame clones and is missing some. Among fewer than 85,000 clones listed, roughly 90% were seen once. The CDR3 loop spans 15 amino acids. This specimen was blood, taken before dendritic cell vaccination. This clonotype was sampled from a human donor with glioblastoma. J is TRBJ2-7 and V is TRBV21-1; whether TRBD2, the table's D call, matches the DNA was not checked. TRBV21-1 is a known pseudogene. For the CDR3, the DNA is TGTGCCAGCAGCAGCGACGGGTTTTTTTCCTACGAGCAGTACTTC. This gives the protein CASSSDGFFSYEQYF.